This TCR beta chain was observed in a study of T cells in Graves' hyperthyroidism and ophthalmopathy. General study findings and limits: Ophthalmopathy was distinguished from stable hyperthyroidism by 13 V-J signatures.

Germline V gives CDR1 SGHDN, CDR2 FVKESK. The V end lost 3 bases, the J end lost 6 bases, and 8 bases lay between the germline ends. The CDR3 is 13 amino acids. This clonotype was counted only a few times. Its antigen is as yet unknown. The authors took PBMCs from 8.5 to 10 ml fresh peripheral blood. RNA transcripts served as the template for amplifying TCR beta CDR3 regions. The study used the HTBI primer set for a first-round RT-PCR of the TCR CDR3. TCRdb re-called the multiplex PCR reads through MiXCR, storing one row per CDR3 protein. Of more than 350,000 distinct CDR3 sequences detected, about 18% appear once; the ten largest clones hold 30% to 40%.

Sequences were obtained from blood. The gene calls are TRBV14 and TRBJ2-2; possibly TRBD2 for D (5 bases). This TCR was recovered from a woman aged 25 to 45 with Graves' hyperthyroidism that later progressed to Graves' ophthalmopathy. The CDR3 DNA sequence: TGTGCCAGCAGCCAGAGGGAACCCGGGGAGCTGTTTTTT. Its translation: CASSQREPGELFF.